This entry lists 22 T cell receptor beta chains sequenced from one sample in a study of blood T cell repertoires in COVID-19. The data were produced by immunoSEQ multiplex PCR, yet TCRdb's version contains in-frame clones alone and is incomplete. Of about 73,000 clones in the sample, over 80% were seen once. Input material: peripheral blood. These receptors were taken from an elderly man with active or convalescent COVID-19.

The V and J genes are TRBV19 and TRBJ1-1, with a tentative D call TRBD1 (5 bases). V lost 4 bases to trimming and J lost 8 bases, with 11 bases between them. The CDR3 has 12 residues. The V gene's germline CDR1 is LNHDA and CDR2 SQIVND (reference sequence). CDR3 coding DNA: TGTGCCAGTAGTAACCGGGACTACGAAGCTTTCTTT. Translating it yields CASSNRDYEAFF. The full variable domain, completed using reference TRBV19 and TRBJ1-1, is DGGITQSPKYLFRKEGQNVTLSCEQNLNHDAMYWYRQDPGQGLRLIYYSQIVNDFQKGDIAEGYSVSREKKESFPLTVTSAQKNPTAFYLCASSNRDYEAFFGQGTRLTVV.

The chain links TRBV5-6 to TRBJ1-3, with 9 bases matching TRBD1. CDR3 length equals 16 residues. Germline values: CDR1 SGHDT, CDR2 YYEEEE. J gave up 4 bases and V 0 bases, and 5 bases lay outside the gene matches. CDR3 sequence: CASSLGWTGVGNTIYF. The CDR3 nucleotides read TGTGCCAGCAGCTTGGGCTGGACAGGGGTGGGAAACACCATATATTTT.

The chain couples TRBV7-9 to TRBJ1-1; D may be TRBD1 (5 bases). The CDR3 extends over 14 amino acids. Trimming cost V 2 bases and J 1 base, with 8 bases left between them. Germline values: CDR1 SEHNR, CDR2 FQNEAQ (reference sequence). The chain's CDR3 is CASSLRQSNTEAFF. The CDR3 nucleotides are TGTGCCAGCAGCTTAAGACAGTCGAACACTGAAGCTTTCTTT.

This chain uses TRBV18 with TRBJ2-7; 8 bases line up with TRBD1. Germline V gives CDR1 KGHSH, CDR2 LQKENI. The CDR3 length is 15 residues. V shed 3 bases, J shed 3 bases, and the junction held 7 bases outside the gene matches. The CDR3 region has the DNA TGTGCCAGCTCACCTGGCCGGGACAGGAACTACGAGCAGTACTTC. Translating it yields CASSPGRDRNYEQYF.

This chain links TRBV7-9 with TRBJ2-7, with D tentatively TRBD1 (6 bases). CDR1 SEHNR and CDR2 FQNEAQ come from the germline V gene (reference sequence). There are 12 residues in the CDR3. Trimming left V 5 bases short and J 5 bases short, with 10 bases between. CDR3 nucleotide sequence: TGTGCCAGCAGCAGGACAGTCCACGAGCAGTACTTC. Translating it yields CASSRTVHEQYF.

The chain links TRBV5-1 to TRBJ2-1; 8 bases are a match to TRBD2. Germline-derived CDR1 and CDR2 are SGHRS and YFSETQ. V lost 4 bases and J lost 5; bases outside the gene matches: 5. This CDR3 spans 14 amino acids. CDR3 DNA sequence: TGCGCCAGCAGCGCAAGCGGGAGTAACAATGAGCAGTTCTTC. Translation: CASSASGSNNEQFF. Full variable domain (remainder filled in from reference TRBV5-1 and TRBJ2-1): KAGVTQTPRYLIKTRGQQVTLSCSPISGHRSVSWYQQTPGQGLQFLFEYFSETQRNKGNFPGRFSGRQFSNSRSEMNVSTLELGDSALYLCASSASGSNNEQFFGPGTRLTVL.

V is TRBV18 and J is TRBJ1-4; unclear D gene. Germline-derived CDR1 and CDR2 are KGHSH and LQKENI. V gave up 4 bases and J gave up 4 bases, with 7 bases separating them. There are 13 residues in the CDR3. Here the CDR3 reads CASSRGINEKLFF. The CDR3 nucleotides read TGTGCCAGCTCACGAGGGATTAATGAAAAACTGTTTTTT.

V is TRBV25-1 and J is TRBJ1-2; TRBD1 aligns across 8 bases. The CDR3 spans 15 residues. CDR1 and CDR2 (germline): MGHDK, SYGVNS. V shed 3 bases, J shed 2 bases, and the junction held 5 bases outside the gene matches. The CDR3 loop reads CASSDPGGANYGYTF. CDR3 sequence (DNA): TGTGCCAGCAGTGACCCAGGGGGCGCGAACTATGGCTACACCTTC.

The CDR3 coding sequence is TGTGCCAGTCAAACCCACAGGGGCCACTTGTATGAGCAGTTCTTC. It encodes CASQTHRGHLYEQFF. The rearrangement joins TRBV6-5 to TRBJ2-1; 7 positions agree with TRBD1. V lost 9 bases and J lost 8; bases outside the gene matches: 16. Germline CDR1 and CDR2: MNHEY and SVGAGI. This CDR3 is 15 amino acids long.

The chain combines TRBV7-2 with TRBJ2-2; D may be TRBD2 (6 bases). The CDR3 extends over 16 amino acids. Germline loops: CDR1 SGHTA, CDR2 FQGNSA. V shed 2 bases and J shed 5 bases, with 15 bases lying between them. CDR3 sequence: CASSLFAGRVTGELFF. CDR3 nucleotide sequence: TGTGCCAGCAGCTTATTTGCGGGAAGAGTTACCGGGGAGCTGTTTTTT. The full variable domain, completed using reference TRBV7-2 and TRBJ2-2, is GAGVSQSPSNKVTEKGKDVELRCDPISGHTALYWYRQSLGQGLEFLIYFQGNSAPDKSGLPSDRFSAERTGGSVSTLTIQRTQQEDSAVYLCASSLFAGRVTGELFFGEGSRLTVL.

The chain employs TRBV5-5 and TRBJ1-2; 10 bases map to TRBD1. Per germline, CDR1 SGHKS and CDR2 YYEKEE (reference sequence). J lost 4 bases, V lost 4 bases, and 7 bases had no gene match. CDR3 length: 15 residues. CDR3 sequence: CASSKPGQGFYGYTF. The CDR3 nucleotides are TGTGCCAGCAGCAAACCGGGACAGGGGTTCTATGGCTACACCTTC.

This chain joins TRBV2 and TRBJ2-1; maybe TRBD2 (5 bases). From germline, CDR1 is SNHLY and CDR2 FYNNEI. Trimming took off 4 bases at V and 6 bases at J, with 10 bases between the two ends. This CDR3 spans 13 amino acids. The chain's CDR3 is CASSGREGNEQFF. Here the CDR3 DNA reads TGTGCCAGCAGTGGCCGCGAGGGCAATGAGCAGTTCTTC. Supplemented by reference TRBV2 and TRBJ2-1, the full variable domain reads EPEVTQTPSHQVTQMGQEVILRCVPISNHLYFYWYRQILGQKVEFLVSFYNNEISEKSEIFDDQFSVERPDGSNFTLKIRSTKLEDSAMYFCASSGREGNEQFFGPGTRLTVL.

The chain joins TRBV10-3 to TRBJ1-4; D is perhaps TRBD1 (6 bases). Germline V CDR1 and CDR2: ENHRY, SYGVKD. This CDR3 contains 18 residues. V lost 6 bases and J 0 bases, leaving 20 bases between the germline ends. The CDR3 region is CAIRPGVSLHSTNEKLFF. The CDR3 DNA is TGTGCCATCAGGCCAGGGGTGTCCCTCCATTCAACTAATGAAAAACTGTTTTTT.

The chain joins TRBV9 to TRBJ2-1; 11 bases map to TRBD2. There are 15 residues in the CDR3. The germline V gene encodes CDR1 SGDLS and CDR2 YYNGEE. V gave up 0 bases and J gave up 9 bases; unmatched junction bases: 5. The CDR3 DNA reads TGTGCCAGCAGCGTAGAACTAGCGGGAGTGAGTGAGCAGTTCTTC. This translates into CASSVELAGVSEQFF.

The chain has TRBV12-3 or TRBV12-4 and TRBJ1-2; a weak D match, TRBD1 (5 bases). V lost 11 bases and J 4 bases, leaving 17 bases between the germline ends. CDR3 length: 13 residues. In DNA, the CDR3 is TGTGCCTCCTGGCAGGGTGAGGTCTATGGCTACACCTTC. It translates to CASWQGEVYGYTF.

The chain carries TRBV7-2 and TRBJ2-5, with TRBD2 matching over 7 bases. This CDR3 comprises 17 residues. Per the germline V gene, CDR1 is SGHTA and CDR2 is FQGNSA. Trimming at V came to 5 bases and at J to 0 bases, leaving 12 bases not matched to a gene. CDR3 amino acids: CASSPMDGRPHQETQYF. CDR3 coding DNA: TGTGCCAGCAGCCCGATGGACGGGAGGCCCCACCAAGAGACCCAGTACTTC.

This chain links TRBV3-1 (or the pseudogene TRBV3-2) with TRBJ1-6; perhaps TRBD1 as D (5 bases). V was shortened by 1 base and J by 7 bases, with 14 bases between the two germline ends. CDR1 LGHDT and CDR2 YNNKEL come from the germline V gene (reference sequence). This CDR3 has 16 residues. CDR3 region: CASSQVGGRGNSPLHF. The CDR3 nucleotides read TGTGCCAGCAGCCAAGTCGGGGGTCGGGGAAATTCACCCCTCCACTTT.

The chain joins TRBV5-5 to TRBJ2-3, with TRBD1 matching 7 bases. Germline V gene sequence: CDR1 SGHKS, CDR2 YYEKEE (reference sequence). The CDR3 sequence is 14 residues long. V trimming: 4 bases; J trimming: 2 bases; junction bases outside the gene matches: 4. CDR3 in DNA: TGTGCCAGCAGCCCAGACAGGGTCACAGATACGCAGTATTTT. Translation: CASSPDRVTDTQYF.

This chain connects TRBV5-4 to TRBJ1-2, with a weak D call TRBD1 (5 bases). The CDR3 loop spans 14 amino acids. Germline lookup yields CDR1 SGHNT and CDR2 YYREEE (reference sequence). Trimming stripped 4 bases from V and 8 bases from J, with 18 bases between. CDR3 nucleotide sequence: TGTGCCAGCAGCCGGGCGCAGGGCCAGGAGGGCTACACCTTC. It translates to CASSRAQGQEGYTF. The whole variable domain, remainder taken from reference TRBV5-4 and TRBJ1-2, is ETGVTQSPTHLIKTRGQQVTLRCSSQSGHNTVSWYQQALGQGPQFIFQYYREEENGRGNFPPRFSGLQFPNYSSELNVNALELDDSALYLCASSRAQGQEGYTFGSGTRLTVV.

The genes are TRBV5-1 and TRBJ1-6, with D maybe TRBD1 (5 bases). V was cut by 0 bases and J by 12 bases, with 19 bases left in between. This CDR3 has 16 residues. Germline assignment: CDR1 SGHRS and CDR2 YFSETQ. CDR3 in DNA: TGCGCCAGCAGCTTGGAACCCCAGGGTTCGACCCAACCCCTCCACTTT. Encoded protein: CASSLEPQGSTQPLHF.

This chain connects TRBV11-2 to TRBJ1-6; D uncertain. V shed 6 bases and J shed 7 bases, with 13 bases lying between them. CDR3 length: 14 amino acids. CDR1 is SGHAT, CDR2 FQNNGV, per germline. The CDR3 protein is CASSWADSNSPLHF. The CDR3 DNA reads TGTGCCAGCAGTTGGGCCGATTCGAATTCACCCCTCCACTTT.

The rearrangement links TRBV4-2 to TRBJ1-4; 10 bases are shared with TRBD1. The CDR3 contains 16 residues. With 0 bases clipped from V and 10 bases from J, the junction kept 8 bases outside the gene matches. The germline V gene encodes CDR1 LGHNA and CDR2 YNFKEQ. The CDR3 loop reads CASSQEPTGGARKLFF. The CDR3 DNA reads TGTGCCAGCAGCCAAGAACCGACAGGGGGCGCGCGAAAACTGTTTTTT.